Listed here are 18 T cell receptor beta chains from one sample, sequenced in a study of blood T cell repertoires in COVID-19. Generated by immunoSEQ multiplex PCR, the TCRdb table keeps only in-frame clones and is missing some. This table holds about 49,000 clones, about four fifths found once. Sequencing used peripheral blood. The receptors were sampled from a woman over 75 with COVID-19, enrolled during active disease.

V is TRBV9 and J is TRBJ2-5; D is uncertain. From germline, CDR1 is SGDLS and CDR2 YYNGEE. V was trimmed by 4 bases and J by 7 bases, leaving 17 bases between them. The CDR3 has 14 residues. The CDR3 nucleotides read TGTGCCAGCAGCCCACAGCCCGATGCGTGGACCCAGTACTTC. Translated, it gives CASSPQPDAWTQYF. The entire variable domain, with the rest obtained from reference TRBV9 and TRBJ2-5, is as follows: DSGVTQTPKHLITATGQRVTLRCSPRSGDLSVYWYQQSLDQGLQFLIQYYNGEERAKGNILERFSAQQFPDLHSELNLSSLELGDSALYFCASSPQPDAWTQYFGPGTRLLVL.

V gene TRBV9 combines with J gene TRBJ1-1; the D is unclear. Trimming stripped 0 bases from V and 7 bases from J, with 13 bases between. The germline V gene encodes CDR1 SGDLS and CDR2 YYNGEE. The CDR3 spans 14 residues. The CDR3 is CASSVGVGQSEAFF. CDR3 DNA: TGTGCCAGCAGCGTAGGCGTTGGGCAGAGTGAAGCTTTCTTT.

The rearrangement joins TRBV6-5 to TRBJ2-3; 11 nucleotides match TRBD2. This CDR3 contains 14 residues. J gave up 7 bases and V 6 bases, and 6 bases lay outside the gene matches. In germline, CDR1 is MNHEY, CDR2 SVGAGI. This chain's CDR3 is CASRPGLAANTQYF. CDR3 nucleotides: TGTGCCAGCAGACCGGGACTAGCGGCTAATACGCAGTATTTT.

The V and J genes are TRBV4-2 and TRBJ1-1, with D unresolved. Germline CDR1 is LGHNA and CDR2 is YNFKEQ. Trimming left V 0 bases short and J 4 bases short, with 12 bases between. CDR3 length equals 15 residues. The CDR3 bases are TGTGCCAGCAGCCAAGATCGACGGGATGGCACTGAAGCTTTCTTT. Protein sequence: CASSQDRRDGTEAFF.

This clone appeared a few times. The CDR3 here is CASNQGGPSYYGYTF. For the CDR3, the DNA is TGTGCCAGCAACCAGGGGGGCCCAAGTTACTATGGCTACACCTTC. This chain joins TRBV6-5 and TRBJ1-2; 7 positions match TRBD1. The CDR3 loop spans 15 amino acids. The J segment lost 3 bases and the V segment lost 7 bases, leaving 11 bases of the junction unmatched. The germline V gene has CDR1 MNHEY and CDR2 SVGAGI.

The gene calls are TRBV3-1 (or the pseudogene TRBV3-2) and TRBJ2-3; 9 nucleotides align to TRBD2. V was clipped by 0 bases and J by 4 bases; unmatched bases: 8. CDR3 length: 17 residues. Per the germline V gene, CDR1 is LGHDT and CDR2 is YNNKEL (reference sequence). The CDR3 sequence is CASSQDWAGGPADTQYF. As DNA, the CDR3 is TGTGCCAGCAGCCAAGATTGGGCGGGAGGGCCAGCAGATACGCAGTATTTT.

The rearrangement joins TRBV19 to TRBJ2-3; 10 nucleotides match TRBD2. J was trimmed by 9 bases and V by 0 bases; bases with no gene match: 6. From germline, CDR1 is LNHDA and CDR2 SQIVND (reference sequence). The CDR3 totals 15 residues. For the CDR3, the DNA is TGTGCCAGTAGTATAGACGCCCTAGCGGGAGCAACGCAGTATTTT. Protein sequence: CASSIDALAGATQYF.

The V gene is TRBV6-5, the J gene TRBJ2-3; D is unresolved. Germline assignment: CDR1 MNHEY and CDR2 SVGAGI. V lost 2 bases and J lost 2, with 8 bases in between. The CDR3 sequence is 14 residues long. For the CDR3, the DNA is TGTGCCAGCAGTTACCTCGCAGTCACAGATACGCAGTATTTT. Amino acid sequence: CASSYLAVTDTQYF.

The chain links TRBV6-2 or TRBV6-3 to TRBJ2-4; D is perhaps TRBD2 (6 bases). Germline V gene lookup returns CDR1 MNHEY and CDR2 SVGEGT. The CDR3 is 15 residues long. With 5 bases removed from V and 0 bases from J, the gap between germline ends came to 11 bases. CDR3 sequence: CASSRVAVAKNIQYF. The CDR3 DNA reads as TGTGCCAGCAGTCGAGTAGCGGTAGCCAAAAACATTCAGTACTTC.

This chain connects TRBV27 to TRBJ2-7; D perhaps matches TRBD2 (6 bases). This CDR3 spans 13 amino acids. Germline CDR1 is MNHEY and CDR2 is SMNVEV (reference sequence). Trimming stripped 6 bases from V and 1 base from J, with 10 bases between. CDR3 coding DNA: TGTGCCAGCAGACGGGAGCAGTCCTACGAGCAGTACTTC. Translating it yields CASRREQSYEQYF.

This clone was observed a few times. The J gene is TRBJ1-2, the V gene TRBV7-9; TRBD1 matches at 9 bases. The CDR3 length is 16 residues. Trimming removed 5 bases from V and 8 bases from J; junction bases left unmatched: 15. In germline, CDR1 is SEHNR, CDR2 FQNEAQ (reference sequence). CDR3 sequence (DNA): TGTGCCAGCAGCCAATCCAGGACAGGGGAAGGTGTCGGCTACACCTTC. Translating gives CASSQSRTGEGVGYTF.

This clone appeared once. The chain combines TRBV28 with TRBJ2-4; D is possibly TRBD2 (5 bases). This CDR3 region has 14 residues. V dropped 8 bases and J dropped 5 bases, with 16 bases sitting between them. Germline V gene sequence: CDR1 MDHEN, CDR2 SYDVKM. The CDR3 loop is CASASVWRQNIQYF. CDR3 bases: TGTGCCAGCGCCTCGGTGTGGAGGCAAAACATTCAGTACTTC.

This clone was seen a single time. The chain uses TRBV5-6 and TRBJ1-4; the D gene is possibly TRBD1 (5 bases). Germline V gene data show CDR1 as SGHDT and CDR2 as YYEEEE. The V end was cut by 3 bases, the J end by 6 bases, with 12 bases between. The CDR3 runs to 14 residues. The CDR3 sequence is CASSSPGSDEKLFF. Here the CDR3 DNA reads TGTGCCAGCAGCTCCCCAGGGTCTGATGAAAAACTGTTTTTT.

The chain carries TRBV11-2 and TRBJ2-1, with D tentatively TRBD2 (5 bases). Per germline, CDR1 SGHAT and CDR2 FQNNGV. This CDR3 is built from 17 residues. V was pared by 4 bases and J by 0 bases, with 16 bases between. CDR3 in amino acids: CASSSPRGKYSYNEQFF. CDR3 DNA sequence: TGTGCCAGCAGCTCCCCTCGGGGAAAGTACTCCTACAATGAGCAGTTCTTC.

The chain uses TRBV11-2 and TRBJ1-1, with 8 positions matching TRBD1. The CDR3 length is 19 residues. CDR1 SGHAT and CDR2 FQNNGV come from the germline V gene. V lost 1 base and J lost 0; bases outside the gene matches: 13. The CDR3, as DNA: TGTGCCAGCAGCTTAGTTTTCGGTTTGCAGGGGGCATTGAACACTGAAGCTTTCTTT. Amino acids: CASSLVFGLQGALNTEAFF.

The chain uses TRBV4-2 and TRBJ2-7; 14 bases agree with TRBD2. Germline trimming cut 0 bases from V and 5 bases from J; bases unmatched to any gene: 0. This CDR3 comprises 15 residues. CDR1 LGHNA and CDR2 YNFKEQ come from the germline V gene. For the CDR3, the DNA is TGTGCCAGCAGCCAAGAGGGACTAGCGGGAGACGAGCAGTACTTC. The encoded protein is CASSQEGLAGDEQYF.

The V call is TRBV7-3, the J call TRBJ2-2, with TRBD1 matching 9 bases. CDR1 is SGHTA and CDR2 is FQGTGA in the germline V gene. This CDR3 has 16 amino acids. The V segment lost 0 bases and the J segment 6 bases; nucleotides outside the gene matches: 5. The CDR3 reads CASSLTGGQGSGELFF. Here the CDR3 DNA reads TGTGCCAGCAGCTTAACGGGTGGACAGGGGTCCGGGGAGCTGTTTTTT.

As DNA, the CDR3 is TGCAGCGTTGAACCATTCAACACCGGGGAGCTGTTTTTT. Translating it yields CSVEPFNTGELFF. This chain links TRBV29-1 with TRBJ2-2; D gene ambiguous. The CDR3 extends over 13 amino acids. V lost 2 bases, J lost 2 bases, and 6 bases lay in between. Germline lookup yields CDR1 SQVTM and CDR2 ANQGSEA.